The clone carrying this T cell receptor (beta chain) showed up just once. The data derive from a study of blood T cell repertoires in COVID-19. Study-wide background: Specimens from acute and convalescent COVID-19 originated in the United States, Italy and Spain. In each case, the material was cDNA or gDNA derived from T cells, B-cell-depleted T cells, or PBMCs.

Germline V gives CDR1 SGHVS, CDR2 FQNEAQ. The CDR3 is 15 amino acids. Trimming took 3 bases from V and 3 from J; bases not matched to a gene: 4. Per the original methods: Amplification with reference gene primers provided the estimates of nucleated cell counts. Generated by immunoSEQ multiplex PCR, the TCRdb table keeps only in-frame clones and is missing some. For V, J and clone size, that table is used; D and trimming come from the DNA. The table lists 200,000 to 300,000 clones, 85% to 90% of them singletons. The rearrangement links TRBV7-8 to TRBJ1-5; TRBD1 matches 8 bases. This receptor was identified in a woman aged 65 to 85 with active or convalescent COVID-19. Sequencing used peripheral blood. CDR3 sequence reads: CASSFRTGHNQPQHF. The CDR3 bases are TGTGCCAGCAGCTTCCGGACAGGGCACAATCAGCCCCAGCATTTT.